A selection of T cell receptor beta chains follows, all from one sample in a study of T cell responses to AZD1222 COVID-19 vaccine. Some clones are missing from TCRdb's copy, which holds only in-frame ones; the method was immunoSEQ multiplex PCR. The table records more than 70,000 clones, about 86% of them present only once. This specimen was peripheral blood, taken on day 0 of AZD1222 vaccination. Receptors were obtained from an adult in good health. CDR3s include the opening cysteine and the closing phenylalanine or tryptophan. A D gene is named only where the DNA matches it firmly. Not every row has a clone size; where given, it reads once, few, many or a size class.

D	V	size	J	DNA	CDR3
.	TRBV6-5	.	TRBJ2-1	TGTGCCAGCAGTACTCCCTGGAGAAACAATGAGCAGTTCTTC	CASSTPWRNNEQFF
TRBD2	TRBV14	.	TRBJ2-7	TGTGCCAGCAGCTCATCTAGCGGGAGGCTCCGTTACGAGCAGTACTTC	CASSSSSGRLRYEQYF
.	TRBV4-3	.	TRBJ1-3	TGCGCCAGCAGCCAAGAGGTGTTGGCCAGGGCTGGAAACACCATATATTTT	CASSQEVLARAGNTIYF
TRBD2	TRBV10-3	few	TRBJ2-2	TGTGCCATCAGTGCGGGGACTAGCGCGAACACCGGGGAGCTGTTTTTT	CAISAGTSANTGELFF
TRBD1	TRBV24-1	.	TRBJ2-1	TGTGCCACCAGTGAGCCGACAGGGCGGTTATCAAATGAGCAGTTCTTC	CATSEPTGRLSNEQFF
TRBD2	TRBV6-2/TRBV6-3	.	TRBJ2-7	TGTGCCAGCAGTTACCTAGCGGGAGATGTCCCAACCTACGAGCAGTACTTC	CASSYLAGDVPTYEQYF
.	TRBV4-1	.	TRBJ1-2	TGCGCCAGCAGCCCGGACTTAGCTAACTATGGCTACACCTTC	CASSPDLANYGYTF
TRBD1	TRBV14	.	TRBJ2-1	TGTGCCAGCAGCCGTAGACAGGGCTCCTATGAGCAGTTCTTC	CASSRRQGSYEQFF
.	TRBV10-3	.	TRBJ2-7	TGTGCCATCAGGGACAGACTCTCCTACGAGCAGTACTTC	CAIRDRLSYEQYF
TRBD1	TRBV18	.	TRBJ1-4	TGTGCCAGCTCACCTGAACAGGGGGCTGGGATAGGAAAACTGTTTTTT	CASSPEQGAGIGKLFF
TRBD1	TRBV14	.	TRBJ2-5	TGTGCCAGCAGCCAAGATTATGGTCTTGCGGACAGGGAAAAAGAGACCCAGTACTTC	CASSQDYGLADREKETQYF
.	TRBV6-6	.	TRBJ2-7	TGTGCCAGCAGTTACAGGGACCGCTACGAGCAGTACTTC	CASSYRDRYEQYF
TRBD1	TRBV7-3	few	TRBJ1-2	TGTGCCAGCAGCTCGGGACAGGGGACAGGAGGCTACACCTTC	CASSSGQGTGGYTF
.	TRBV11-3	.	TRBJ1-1	TGTGCCAGCAGCTTAGCTCGGGCGAACACTGAAGCTTTCTTT	CASSLARANTEAFF
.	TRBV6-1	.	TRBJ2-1	TGTGCCAGCAGTGATCAGAGGGGGCAGAGCGGGAGATATGAGCAGTTCTTC	CASSDQRGQSGRYEQFF
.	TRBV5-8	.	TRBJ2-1	TGTGCCAGCAGCGAGGGGTTGGGCGACAATGAGCAGTTCTTC	CASSEGLGDNEQFF
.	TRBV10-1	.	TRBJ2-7	TGCGCCAGCACCTGGGGGGGCGCCTACGAGCAGTACTTC	CASTWGGAYEQYF
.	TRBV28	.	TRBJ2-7	TGTGCCAGCTCAGTCGCCTACGAGCAGTACTTC	CASSVAYEQYF
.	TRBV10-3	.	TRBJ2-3	TGTGCCTCACAGTTGGGAGGCACAGATACGCAGTATTTT	CASQLGGTDTQYF
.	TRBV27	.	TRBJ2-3	TGTGCCAGCAGGAGACCCGGAGGCACAGATACGCAGTATTTT	CASRRPGGTDTQYF
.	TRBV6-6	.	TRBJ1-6	TGTGCCAGCAGAGATACAGAAGCATATAATTCACCCCTCCACTTT	CASRDTEAYNSPLHF
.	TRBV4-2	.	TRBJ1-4	TGTGCCAGCAGCCAAGTGGGCCCCACGTCAACTAATGAAAAACTGTTTTTT	CASSQVGPTSTNEKLFF
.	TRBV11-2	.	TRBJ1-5	TGTGCCAGCAGCTTAGGGGCAGGGCAGAATCAGCCCCAGCATTTT	CASSLGAGQNQPQHF
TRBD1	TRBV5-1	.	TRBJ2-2	TGCGCCAGCAATCTCCGGGACAGGGCGGACACCGGGGAGCTGTTTTTT	CASNLRDRADTGELFF
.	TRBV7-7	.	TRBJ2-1	TGTGCCAGCAGCTTAGATCGGGGCGGTGAGCAGTTCTTC	CASSLDRGGEQFF
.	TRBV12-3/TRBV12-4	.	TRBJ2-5	TGTGCCAGCAGTTTATCGGGGGAGACCCAGTACTTC	CASSLSGETQYF
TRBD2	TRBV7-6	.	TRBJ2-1	TGTGCCAGCAGCTTAGCCCGTCACTTTAGCGGGACCTACAATGAGCAGTTCTTC	CASSLARHFSGTYNEQFF
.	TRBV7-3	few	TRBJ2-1	TGTGCCAGCAGCCCCCTACAGGGTTCCTACAATGAGCAGTTCTTC	CASSPLQGSYNEQFF
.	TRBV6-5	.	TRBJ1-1	TGTGCCAGCAGACCCCGAGGGAGTACGGGCACTGAAGCTTTCTTT	CASRPRGSTGTEAFF
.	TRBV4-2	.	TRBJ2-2	TGTGCCAGCAGACCGGGACTACAGGGGGGGGACACCGGGGAGCTGTTTTTT	CASRPGLQGGDTGELFF
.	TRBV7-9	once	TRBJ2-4	TGTGCCAGCAGCTTAGCGCACGGCTTACTTCAGTACTTC	CASSLAHGLLQYF
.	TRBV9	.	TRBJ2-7	TGTGCCAGCAGCGTAGGGACAGCATCCTACGAGCAGTACTTC	CASSVGTASYEQYF
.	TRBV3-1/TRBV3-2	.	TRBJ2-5	TGTGCCAGCAGCCAAGATGTGCGCGGGGTGTACTTC	CASSQDVRGVYF
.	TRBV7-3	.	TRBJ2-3	TGTGCCAGCAGCCCTCAGGCCTCGCCCGGGGATACGCAGTATTTT	CASSPQASPGDTQYF
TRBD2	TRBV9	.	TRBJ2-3	TGTGCCAGCAGCGAGGGGGCCGGGACTAGCGTCACAGATACGCAGTATTTT	CASSEGAGTSVTDTQYF
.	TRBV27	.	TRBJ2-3	TGTGCCAGCAGTCTAAGGGACAGCACAGATACGCAGTATTTT	CASSLRDSTDTQYF
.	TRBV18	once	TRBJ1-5	TGTGCCAGCTTAGACGGAAATAGCAATCAGCCCCAGCATTTT	CASLDGNSNQPQHF
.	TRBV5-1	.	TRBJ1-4	TGCGCCAGCAGCCTCCGGGCTAGCGATGAAAAACTGTTTTTT	CASSLRASDEKLFF
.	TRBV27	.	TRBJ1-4	TGTGCCAGCAGTTTATGGGCGACAACTAATGAAAAACTGTTTTTT	CASSLWATTNEKLFF
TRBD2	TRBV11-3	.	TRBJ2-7	TGTGCCAGCAGCTTACCGATGACTAGCGGGAGCCCCTACGAGCAGTACTTC	CASSLPMTSGSPYEQYF
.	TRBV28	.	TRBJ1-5	TGTGCCAGCAGTTTGGATCCCCAAGGACAGCCCCGACCCCAGCATTTT	CASSLDPQGQPRPQHF
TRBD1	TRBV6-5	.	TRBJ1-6	TGTGCCAGCAGTTACCTCGGGACAGGGGTCAATTCACCCCTCCACTTT	CASSYLGTGVNSPLHF
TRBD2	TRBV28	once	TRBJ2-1	TGTGCCAGCAGCAATCCGGGACTAGCGGGAGGCGGTGAGCAGTTCTTC	CASSNPGLAGGGEQFF
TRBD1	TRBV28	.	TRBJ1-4	TGTGCCAGCAGTTCCCCAGGGGGCGGTCGTGAAAAACTGTTTTTT	CASSSPGGGREKLFF
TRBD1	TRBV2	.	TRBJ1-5	TGTGCCAGCGTAGGGGACAGGGCCAGCAATCAGCCCCAGCATTTT	CASVGDRASNQPQHF
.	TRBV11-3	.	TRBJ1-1	TGTGCCAGCAGCTTAGCGGGGGGGTGGAACACTGAAGCTTTCTTT	CASSLAGGWNTEAFF